The 16 T cell receptor beta chains in this list originate from one sample, sequenced in a study of T-cell memory formation after mild COVID-19. TCRdb re-called the 5' RACE reads through MiXCR, storing one row per CDR3 protein. The table has approximately 400,000 distinct CDR3 sequences, more than 15% seen once. Sequenced input: PBMCs or a T cell subset sorted from them (not recorded which). These receptors originate from a man aged 18 to 35 who had mild COVID-19 (a few samples of this study predate the infection). Cell type and time point are not known.

The V gene is TRBV20-1, the J gene TRBJ1-2; possible D gene TRBD1, 5 bases. Germline lookup yields CDR1 DFQATT and CDR2 SNEGSKA (reference sequence). V lost 4 bases and J 0 bases, leaving 15 bases between the germline ends. The CDR3 sequence is 15 residues long. CDR3 amino acids: CSAKKVSGTNYGYTF. CDR3 coding DNA: TGCAGTGCTAAGAAGGTGTCAGGGACTAACTATGGCTACACCTTC.

This clonotype has just a few counts. The chain carries TRBV5-5 and TRBJ2-5; D uncertain. V was trimmed by 4 bases and J by 2 bases, leaving 12 bases between them. Germline CDR1 SGHKS, CDR2 YYEKEE (reference sequence). The CDR3 is 14 residues long. The CDR3 bases are TGTGCCAGCAGCAATAGACCCGCTCAAGAGACCCAGTACTTC. Protein: CASSNRPAQETQYF.

The chain joins TRBV28 to TRBJ1-1; a possible D gene is TRBD1 (5 bases). The CDR3 runs to 14 residues. The germline V gene has CDR1 MDHEN and CDR2 SYDVKM. Trimming removed 6 bases at V and 5 bases at J, with 16 bases between. The CDR3 DNA is TGTGCCAGCAGACCAGGGCAGTCGAGGACTGAAGCTTTCTTT. Protein product: CASRPGQSRTEAFF.

This chain uses TRBV4-3 with TRBJ2-1; D unresolved. CDR1 is LGHNA, CDR2 YSLEER, per germline. Trimming cost V 0 bases and J 7 bases, with 7 bases left between them. This CDR3 has 13 amino acids. This CDR3 reads CASSQDRANEQFF. DNA of the CDR3: TGCGCCAGCAGCCAAGATCGGGCGAATGAGCAGTTCTTC.

The V gene is TRBV11-2, the J gene TRBJ2-7; tentatively, D is TRBD1 (5 bases). The germline V and J ends were trimmed by 5 bases and 2 bases, with 13 bases remaining between them. The CDR3 has 14 amino acids. Germline CDR1 and CDR2: SGHAT and FQNNGV. The CDR3 is CASSLQAGPYEQYF. CDR3 bases: TGTGCCAGCAGCCTACAGGCTGGGCCCTACGAGCAGTACTTC. Combining the CDR3 with reference TRBV11-2 and TRBJ2-7 gives the whole variable domain EAGVAQSPRYKIIEKRQSVAFWCNPISGHATLYWYQQILGQGPKLLIQFQNNGVVDDSQLPKDRFSAERLKGVDSTLKIQPAKLEDSAVYLCASSLQAGPYEQYFGPGTRLTVT.

The rearrangement links TRBV27 to TRBJ1-1, with 10 bases identical to TRBD1. J gave up 4 bases and V 5 bases, and 10 bases lay outside the gene matches. The V gene's germline CDR1 is MNHEY and CDR2 SMNVEV (reference sequence). This CDR3 is built from 16 residues. The CDR3 region is CASSPHKTGGFTEAFF. The DNA of the CDR3 is TGTGCCAGCAGTCCTCATAAGACAGGGGGCTTCACTGAAGCTTTCTTT.

This clonotype was observed a few times. The chain uses TRBV27 and TRBJ1-1; D remains unclear. The CDR3 runs 13 residues. In germline, CDR1 is MNHEY, CDR2 SMNVEV (reference sequence). The V gene lost 3 bases and the J gene lost 7 bases, with 12 bases spanning the gap. The DNA for the CDR3 is TGTGCCAGCAGTTTCGCGCAGCAAAGTGAAGCTTTCTTT. Its translation: CASSFAQQSEAFF.

This chain connects TRBV19 to TRBJ2-6; D gene ambiguous. This CDR3 spans 15 amino acids. Germline CDR1 and CDR2: LNHDA and SQIVND (reference sequence). With 3 bases removed from V and 0 bases from J, the gap between germline ends came to 6 bases. The CDR3 region has the DNA TGTGCCAGTAGTATCGTACCCTCTGGGGCCAACGTCCTGACTTTC. It is translated as CASSIVPSGANVLTF.

This rearrangement joins TRBV20-1 to TRBJ2-5; 7 bases map to TRBD1. This CDR3 spans 14 amino acids. Per the germline V gene, CDR1 is DFQATT and CDR2 is SNEGSKA (reference sequence). Trimming cost V 2 bases and J 4 bases; bases outside gene matches: 7. The CDR3 nucleotides read TGCAGTGCTAGACTCGCTAGGACAGGAGAGACCCAGTACTTC. Encoded protein: CSARLARTGETQYF.

This clonotype was counted between two and nine times. This chain connects TRBV11-1 to TRBJ2-7; 10 bases are shared with TRBD1. The CDR3 extends over 13 amino acids. J was trimmed by 3 bases and V by 5 bases; bases with no gene match: 1. Germline assignment: CDR1 SGHAT and CDR2 FQDESV (reference sequence). CDR3 protein: CASSRDRGYEQYV. The CDR3 DNA follows: TGTGCCAGCAGCCGGGACAGGGGCTACGAGCAGTACGTC.

The chain couples TRBV7-2 to TRBJ1-5; no clear D. Looked up from germline, CDR1 is SGHTA and CDR2 is FQGNSA. The CDR3 contains 13 residues. V gave up 3 bases and J gave up 7 bases, with 10 bases separating them. CDR3 region: CASSFSDLQPQHF. For the CDR3, the DNA is TGTGCCAGCAGCTTCTCGGATCTGCAGCCCCAGCATTTT.

Only a few counts were recorded for this clonotype. The gene calls are TRBV9 and TRBJ1-5; 7 positions agree with TRBD1. The CDR3 totals 15 residues. Looked up from germline, CDR1 is SGDLS and CDR2 is YYNGEE. V was clipped by 3 bases and J by 2 bases; unmatched bases: 5. The DNA of the CDR3 is TGTGCCAGCAGCGGAGCTGACAGGGGCAATCAGCCCCAGCATTTT. The encoded protein is CASSGADRGNQPQHF.

The rearrangement uses TRBV7-9 and TRBJ1-6; 9 nucleotides agree with TRBD1. CDR1 and CDR2 (germline): SEHNR, FQNEAQ (reference sequence). CDR3 size: 15 residues. V lost 10 bases to trimming and J lost 4 bases; unmatched junction nucleotides: 8. In nucleotides, the CDR3 is TGTGCCATCGGATCCGGGACAGGGTATAATTCACCCCTCCACTTT. Translated, it gives CAIGSGTGYNSPLHF.

This clonotype has a count of ten or more. The CDR3 spells CASSLARYQETQYF. The CDR3 nucleotides read TGTGCCAGCAGCTTAGCCCGGTACCAAGAGACCCAGTACTTC. The chain has TRBV7-2 and TRBJ2-5; D is uncertain. V was pared by 0 bases and J by 0 bases, with 5 bases between. The CDR3 is 14 amino acids. The V gene's germline CDR1 is SGHTA and CDR2 FQGNSA.

This clonotype was picked up many times. The V gene is TRBV7-9, the J gene TRBJ2-7; 8 bases match TRBD1. The V gene end was trimmed by 6 bases and the J gene end by 0 bases; junction bases not matched to a gene: 10. The CDR3 consists of 16 residues. The germline V gene encodes CDR1 SEHNR and CDR2 FQNEAQ (reference sequence). Here the CDR3 DNA reads TGTGCCAGCAGTCCCTCAGGGGGCTCGAGCTCCTACGAGCAGTACTTC. Its protein is CASSPSGGSSSYEQYF.

The chain is built from TRBV18 and TRBJ2-5, with D possibly matching TRBD2 (6 bases). Germline V gene lookup returns CDR1 KGHSH and CDR2 LQKENI. This CDR3 region has 14 residues. V gave up 2 bases and J gave up 1 base, with 8 bases separating them. CDR3 bases: TGTGCCAGCTCACCAGCGGGGCCCCAAGAGACCCAGTACTTC. Translated, it gives CASSPAGPQETQYF.